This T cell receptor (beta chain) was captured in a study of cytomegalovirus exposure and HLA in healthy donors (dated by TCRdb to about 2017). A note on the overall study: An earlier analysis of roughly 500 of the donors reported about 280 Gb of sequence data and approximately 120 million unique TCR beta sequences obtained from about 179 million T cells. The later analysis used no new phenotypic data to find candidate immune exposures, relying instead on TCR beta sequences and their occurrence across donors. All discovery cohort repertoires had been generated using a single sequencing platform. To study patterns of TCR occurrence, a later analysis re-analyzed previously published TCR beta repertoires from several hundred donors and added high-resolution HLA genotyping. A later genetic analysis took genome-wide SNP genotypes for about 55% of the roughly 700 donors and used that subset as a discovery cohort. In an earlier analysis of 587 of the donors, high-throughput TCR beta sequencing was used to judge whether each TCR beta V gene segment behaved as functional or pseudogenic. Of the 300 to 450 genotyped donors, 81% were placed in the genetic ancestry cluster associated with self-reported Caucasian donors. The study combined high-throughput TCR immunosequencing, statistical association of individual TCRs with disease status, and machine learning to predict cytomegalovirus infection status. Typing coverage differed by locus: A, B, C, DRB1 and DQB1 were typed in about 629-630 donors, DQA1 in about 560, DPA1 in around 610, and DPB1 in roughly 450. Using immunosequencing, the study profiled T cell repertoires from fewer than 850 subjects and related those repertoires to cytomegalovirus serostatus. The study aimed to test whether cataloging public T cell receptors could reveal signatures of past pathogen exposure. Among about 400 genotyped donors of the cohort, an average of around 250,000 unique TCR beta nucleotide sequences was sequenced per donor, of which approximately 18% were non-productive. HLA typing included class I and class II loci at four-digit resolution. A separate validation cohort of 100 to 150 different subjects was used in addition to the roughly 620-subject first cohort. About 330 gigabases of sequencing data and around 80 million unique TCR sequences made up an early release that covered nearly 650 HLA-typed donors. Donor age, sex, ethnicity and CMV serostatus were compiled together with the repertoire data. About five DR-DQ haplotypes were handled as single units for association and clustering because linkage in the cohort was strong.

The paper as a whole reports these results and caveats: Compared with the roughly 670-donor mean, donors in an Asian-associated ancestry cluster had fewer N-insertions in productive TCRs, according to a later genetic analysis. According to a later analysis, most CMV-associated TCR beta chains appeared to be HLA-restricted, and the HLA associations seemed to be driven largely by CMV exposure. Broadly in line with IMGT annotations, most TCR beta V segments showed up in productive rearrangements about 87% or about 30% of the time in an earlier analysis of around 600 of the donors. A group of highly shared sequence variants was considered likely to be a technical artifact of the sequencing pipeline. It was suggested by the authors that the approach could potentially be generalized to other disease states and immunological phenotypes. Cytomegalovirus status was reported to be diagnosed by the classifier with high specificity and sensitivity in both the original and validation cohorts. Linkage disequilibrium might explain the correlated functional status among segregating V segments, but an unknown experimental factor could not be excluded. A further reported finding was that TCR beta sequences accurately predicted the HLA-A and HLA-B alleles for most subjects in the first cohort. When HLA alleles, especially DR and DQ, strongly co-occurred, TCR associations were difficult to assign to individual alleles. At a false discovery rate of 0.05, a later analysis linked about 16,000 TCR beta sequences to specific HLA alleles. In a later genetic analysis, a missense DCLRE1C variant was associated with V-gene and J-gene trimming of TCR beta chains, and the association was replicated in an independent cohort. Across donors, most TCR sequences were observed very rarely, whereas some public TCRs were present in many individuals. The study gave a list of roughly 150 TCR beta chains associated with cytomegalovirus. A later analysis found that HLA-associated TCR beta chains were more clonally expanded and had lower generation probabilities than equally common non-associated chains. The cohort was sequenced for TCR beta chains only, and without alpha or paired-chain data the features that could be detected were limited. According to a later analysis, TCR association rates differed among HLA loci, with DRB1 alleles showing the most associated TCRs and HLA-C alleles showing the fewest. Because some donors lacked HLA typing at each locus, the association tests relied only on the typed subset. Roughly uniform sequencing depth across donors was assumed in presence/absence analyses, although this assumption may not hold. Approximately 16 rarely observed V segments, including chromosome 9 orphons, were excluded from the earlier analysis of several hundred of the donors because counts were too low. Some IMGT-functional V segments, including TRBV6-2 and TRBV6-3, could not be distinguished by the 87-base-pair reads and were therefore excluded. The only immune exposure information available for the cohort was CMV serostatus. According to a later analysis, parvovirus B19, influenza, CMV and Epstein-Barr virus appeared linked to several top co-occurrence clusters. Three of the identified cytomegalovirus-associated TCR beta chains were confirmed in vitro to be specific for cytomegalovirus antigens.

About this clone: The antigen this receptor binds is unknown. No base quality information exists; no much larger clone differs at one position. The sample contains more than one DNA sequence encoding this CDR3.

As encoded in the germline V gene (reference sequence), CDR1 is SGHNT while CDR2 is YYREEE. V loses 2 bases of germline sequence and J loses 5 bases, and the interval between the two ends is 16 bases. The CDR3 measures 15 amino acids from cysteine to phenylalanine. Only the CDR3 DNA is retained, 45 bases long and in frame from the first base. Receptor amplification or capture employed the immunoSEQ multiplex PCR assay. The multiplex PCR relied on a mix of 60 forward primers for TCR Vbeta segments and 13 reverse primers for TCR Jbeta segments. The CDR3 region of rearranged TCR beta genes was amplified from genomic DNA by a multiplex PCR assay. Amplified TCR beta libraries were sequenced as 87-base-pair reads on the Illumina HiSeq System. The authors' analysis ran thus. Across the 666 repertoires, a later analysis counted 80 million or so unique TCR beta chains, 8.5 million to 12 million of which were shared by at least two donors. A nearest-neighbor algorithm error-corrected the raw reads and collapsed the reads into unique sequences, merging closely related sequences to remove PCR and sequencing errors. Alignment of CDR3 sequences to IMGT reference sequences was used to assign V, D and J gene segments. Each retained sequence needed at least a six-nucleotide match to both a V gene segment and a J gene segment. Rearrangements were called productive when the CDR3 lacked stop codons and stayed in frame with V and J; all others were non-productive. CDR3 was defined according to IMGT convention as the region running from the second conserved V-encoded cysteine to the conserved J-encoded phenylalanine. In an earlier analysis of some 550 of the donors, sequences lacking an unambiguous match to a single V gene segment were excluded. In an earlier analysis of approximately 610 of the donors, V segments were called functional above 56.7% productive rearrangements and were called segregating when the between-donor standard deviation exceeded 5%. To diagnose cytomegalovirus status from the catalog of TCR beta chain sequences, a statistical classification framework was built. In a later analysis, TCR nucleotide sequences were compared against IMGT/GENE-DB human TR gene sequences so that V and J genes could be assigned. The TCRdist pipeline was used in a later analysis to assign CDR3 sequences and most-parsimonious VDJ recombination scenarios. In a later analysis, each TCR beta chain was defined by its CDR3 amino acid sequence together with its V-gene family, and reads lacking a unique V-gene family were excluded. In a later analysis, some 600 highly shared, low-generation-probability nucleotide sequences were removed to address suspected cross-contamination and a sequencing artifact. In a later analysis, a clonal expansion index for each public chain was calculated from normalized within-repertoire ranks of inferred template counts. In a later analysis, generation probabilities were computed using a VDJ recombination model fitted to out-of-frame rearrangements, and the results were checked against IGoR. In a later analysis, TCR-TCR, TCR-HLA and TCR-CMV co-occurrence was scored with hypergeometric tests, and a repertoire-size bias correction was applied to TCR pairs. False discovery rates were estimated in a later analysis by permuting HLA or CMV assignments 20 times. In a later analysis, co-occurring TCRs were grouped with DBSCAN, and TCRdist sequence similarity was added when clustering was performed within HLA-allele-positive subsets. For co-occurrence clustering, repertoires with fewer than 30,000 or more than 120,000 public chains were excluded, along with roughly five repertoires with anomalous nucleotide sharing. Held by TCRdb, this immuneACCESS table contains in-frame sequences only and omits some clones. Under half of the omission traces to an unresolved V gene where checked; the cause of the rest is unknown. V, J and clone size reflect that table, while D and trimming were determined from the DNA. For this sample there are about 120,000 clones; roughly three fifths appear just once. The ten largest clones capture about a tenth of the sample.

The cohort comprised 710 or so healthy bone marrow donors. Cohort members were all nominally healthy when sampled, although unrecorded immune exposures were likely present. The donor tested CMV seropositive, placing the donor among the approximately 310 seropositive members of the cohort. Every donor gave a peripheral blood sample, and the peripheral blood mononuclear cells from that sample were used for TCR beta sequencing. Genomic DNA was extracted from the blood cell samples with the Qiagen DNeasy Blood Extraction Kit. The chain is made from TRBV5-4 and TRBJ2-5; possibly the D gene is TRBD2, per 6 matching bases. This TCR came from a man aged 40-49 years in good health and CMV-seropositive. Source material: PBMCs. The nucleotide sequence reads TGTGCCAGCAGCTTTTTGGCAGGAGGGAAGGAGACCCAGTACTTC. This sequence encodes CASSFLAGGKETQYF.